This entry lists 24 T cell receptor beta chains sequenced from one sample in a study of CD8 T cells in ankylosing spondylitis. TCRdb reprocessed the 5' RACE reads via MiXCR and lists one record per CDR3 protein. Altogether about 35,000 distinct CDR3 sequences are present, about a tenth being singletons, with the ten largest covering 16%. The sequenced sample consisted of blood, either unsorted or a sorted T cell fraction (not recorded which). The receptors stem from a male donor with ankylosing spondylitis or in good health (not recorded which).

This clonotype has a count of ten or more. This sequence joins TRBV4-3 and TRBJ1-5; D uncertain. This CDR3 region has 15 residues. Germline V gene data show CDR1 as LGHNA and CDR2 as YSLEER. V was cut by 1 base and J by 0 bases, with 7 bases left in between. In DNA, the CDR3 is TGCGCCAGCAGCCAAGTTTACGGTAGCAATCAGCCCCAGCATTTT. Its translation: CASSQVYGSNQPQHF.

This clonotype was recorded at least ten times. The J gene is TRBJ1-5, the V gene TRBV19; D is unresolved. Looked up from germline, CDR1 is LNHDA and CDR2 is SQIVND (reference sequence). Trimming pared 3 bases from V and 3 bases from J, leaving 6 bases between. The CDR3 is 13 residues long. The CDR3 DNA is TGTGCCAGTAGTATCAGCCACAATCAGCCCCAGCATTTT. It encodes CASSISHNQPQHF.

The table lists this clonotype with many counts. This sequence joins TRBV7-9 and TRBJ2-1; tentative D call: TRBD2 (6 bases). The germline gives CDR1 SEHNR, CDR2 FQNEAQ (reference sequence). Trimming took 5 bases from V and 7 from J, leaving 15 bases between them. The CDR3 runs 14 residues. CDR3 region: CASSLGAGMNEQFF. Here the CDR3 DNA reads TGTGCCAGCAGCCTAGGCGCGGGGATGAATGAGCAGTTCTTC. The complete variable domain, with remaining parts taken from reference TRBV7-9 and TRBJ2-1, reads DTGVSQNPRHKITKRGQNVTFRCDPISEHNRLYWYRQTLGQGPEFLTYFQNEAQLEKSRLLSDRFSAERPKGSFSTLEIQRTEQGDSAMYLCASSLGAGMNEQFFGPGTRLTVL.

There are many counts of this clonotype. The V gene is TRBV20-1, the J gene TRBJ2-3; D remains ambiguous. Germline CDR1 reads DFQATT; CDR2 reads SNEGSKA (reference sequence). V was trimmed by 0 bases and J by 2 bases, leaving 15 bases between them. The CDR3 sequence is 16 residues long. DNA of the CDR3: TGCAGTGCTAGAGATCTTGCCCCCCGACACACAGATACGCAGTATTTT. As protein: CSARDLAPRHTDTQYF.

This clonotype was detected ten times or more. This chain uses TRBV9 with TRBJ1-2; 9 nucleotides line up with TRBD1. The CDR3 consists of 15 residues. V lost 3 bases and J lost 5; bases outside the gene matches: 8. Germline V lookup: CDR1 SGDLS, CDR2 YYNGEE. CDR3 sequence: CASSATGTGFYGYTF. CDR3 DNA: TGTGCCAGCAGCGCGACCGGGACAGGGTTTTATGGCTACACCTTC. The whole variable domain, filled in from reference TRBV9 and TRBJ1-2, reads DSGVTQTPKHLITATGQRVTLRCSPRSGDLSVYWYQQSLDQGLQFLIQYYNGEERAKGNILERFSAQQFPDLHSELNLSSLELGDSALYFCASSATGTGFYGYTFGSGTRLTVV.

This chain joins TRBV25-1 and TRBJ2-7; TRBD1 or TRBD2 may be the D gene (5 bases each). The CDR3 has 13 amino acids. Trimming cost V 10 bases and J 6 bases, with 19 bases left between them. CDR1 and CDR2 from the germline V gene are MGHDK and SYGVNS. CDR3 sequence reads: CAISARDVCEQYF. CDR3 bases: TGTGCCATCAGCGCCCGGGACGTCTGCGAGCAGTACTTC.

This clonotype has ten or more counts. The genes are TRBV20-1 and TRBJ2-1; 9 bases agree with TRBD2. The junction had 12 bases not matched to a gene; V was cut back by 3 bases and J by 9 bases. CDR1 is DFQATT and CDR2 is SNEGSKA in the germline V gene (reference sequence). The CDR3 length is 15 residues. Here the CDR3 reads CSARAGGQDLGEQFF. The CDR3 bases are TGCAGTGCTAGGGCGGGGGGGCAAGATTTGGGTGAGCAGTTCTTC.

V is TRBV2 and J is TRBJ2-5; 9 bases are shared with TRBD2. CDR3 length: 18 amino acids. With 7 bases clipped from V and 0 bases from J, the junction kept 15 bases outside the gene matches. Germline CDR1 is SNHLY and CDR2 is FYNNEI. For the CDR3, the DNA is TGTGCCAGCATCAGATCCGGGACTAGCTCGAGGTACCAAGAGACCCAGTACTTC. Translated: CASIRSGTSSRYQETQYF.

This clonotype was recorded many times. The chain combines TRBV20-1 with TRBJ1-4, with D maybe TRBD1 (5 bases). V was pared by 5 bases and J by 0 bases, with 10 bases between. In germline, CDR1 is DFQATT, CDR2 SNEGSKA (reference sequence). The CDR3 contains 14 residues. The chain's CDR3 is CSADRVPTNEKLFF. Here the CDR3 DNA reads TGCAGTGCTGACAGAGTTCCAACTAATGAAAAACTGTTTTTT.

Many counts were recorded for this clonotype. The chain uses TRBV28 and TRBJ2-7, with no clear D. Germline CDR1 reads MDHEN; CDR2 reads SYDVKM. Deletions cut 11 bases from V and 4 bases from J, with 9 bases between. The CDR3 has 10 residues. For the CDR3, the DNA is TGTGCCGCAGGAAGGTACGAGCAGTACTTC. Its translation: CAAGRYEQYF.

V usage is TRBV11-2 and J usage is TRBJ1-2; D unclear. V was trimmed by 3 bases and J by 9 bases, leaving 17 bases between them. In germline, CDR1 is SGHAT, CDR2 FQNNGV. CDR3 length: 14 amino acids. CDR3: CASSLGSIVDCYTF. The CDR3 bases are TGTGCCAGCAGCTTGGGTTCTATAGTCGATTGCTACACCTTC.

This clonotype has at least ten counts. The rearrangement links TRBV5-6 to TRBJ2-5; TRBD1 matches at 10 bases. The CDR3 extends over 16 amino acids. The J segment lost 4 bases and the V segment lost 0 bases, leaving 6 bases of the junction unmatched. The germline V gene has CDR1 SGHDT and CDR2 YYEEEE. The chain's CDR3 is CASSLGTDRGRETQYF. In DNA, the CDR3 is TGTGCCAGCAGCTTGGGCACAGACAGGGGGCGAGAGACCCAGTACTTC.

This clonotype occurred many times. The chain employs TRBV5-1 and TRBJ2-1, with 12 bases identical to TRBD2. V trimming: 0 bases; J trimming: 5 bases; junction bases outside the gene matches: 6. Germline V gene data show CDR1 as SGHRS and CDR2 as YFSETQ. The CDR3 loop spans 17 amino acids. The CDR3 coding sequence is TGCGCCAGCAGCTTGGAGGGGCTAGCGGGAGGGGACAATGAGCAGTTCTTC. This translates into CASSLEGLAGGDNEQFF.

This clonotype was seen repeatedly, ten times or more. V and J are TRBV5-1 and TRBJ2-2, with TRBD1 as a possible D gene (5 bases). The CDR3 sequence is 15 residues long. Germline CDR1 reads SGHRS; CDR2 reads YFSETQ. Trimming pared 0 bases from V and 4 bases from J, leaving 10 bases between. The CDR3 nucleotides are TGCGCCAGCAGCTTGGATGAAGGGGTCACCGGGGAGCTGTTTTTT. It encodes CASSLDEGVTGELFF.

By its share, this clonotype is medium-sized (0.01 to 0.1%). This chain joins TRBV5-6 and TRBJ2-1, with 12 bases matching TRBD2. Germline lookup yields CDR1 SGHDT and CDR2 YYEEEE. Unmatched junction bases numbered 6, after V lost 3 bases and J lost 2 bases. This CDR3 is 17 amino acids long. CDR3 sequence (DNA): TGTGCCAGCAGCTGGCGGACTAGCGGGGTGACCTACAATGAGCAGTTCTTC. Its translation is CASSWRTSGVTYNEQFF.

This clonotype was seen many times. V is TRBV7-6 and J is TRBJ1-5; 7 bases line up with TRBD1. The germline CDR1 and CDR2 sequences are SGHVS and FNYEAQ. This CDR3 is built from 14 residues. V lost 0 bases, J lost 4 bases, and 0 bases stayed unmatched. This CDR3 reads CASSLAQGNQPQHF. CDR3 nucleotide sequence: TGTGCCAGCAGCTTAGCACAGGGGAATCAGCCCCAGCATTTT.

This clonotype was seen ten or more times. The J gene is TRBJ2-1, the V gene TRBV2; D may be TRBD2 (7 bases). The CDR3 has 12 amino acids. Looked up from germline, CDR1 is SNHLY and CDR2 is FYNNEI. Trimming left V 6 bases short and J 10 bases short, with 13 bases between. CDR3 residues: CASRRGGKEQFF. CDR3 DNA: TGTGCCAGCAGGAGGGGGGGCAAGGAGCAGTTCTTC.

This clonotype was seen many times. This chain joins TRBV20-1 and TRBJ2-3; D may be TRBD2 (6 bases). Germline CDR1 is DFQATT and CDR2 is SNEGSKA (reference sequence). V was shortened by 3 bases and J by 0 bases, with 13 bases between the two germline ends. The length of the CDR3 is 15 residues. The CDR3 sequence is CSARVGGISTDTQYF. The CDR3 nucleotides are TGCAGTGCTAGGGTAGGAGGGATTAGCACAGATACGCAGTATTTT.

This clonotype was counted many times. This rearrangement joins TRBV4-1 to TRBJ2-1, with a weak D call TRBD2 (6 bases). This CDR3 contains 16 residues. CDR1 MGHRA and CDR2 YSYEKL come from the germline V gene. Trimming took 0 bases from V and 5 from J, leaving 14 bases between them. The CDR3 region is CASSQDLGTSNNEQFF. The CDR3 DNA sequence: TGCGCCAGCAGCCAAGATCTTGGCACTAGCAACAATGAGCAGTTCTTC.

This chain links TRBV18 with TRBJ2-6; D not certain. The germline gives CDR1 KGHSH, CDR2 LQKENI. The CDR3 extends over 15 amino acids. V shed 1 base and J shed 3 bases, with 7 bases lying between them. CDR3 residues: CASSPQTLGANVLTF. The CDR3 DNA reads TGTGCCAGCTCACCACAGACTCTTGGGGCCAACGTCCTGACTTTC.

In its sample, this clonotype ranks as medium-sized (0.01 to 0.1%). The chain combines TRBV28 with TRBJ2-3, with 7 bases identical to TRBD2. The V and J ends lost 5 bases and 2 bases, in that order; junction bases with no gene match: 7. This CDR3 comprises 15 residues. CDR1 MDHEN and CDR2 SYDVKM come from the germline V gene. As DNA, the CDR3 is TGTGCCAGCAGTCCCCCTAGCGGCCTCACAGATACGCAGTATTTT. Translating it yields CASSPPSGLTDTQYF.

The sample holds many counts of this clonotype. The DNA of the CDR3 is TGCAGCATAGTACAGGGTGGTTCGGGGAACAATCAGCCCCAGCATTTT. As protein: CSIVQGGSGNNQPQHF. The V gene is TRBV29-1, the J gene TRBJ1-5; a possible D gene is TRBD1 (6 bases). Trimming cost V 8 bases and J 3 bases, with 23 bases left between them. Germline V lookup: CDR1 SQVTM, CDR2 ANQGSEA. This CDR3 comprises 16 residues.

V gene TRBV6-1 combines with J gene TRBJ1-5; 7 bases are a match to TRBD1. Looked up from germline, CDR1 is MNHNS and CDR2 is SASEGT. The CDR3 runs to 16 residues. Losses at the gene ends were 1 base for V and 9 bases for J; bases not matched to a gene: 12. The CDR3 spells CASSEGDSVIQRPQHF. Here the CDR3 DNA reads TGTGCCAGCAGTGAAGGGGACAGCGTTATCCAACGGCCCCAGCATTTT.

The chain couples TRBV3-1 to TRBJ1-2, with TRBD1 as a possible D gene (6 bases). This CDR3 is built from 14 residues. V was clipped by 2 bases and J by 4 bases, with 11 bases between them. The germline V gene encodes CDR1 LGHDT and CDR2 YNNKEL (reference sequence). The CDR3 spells CASSQPKGGYGYTF. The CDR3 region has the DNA TGTGCCAGCAGCCAACCAAAGGGGGGCTATGGCTACACCTTC.